A selection of T cell receptor beta chains follows, all from one sample in a study of identifying expanded T cells in peripheral blood. The table came from immunoSEQ multiplex PCR; TCRdb's copy has only in-frame clones and leaves some out. The sample yields 75,000 to 90,000 clones, 84% seen once. The sequenced sample was blood. These receptors were taken from a person between 18 and 75 years old in good health. Both conserved end residues are part of each CDR3. Each record gives: clone size, J gene, V gene, D gene, CDR3 DNA, CDR3 protein. D genes are given only for firm matches. Rows may omit the clone size; those that give it use once, few, many or a size class.

NA,TRBJ2-3,TRBV2,NA,TGTGCCAGCCGGCTGGAGCAGGACACAGATACGCAGTATTTT,CASRLEQDTDTQYF
NA,TRBJ1-1,TRBV4-3,NA,TGCGCCAGCAGCCAAGACCGGGGCAGTAACGAAGCTTTCTTT,CASSQDRGSNEAFF
few,TRBJ2-5,TRBV7-3,TRBD1,TGTGCCAGCGCCGGGACAGGGCTAGAGACCCAGTACTTC,CASAGTGLETQYF
NA,TRBJ1-1,TRBV4-2,NA,TGTGCCAGCAGCCAAGAATGGCAGGGTAACACTGAAGCTTTCTTT,CASSQEWQGNTEAFF
few,TRBJ1-2,TRBV27,NA,TGTGCCAGCAGTTCCACCATATTCACGGGCTATGGCTACACCTTC,CASSSTIFTGYGYTF
NA,TRBJ2-6,TRBV19,TRBD1,TGTGCCAGTAGTATTCGACAGGGGGCTGGGGCCAACGTCCTGACTTTC,CASSIRQGAGANVLTF
NA,TRBJ1-2,TRBV6-4,TRBD1,TGTGCCAGCAGGGCCTCAGGGGGCGCGAATGGTGGCTACACCTTC,CASRASGGANGGYTF
once,TRBJ1-5,TRBV10-3,TRBD1,TGTGCCATCAGTGGGGGGACAGGGACCGATCAGCCCCAGCATTTT,CAISGGTGTDQPQHF
NA,TRBJ2-7,TRBV18,TRBD2,TGTGCCAGCTCACCGGGACGGGAGGGGTACGAGCAGTACTTC,CASSPGREGYEQYF
NA,TRBJ2-7,TRBV14,TRBD2,TGTGCCAGCAGCCCAGCGGGAGGGGGCTACGAGCAGTACTTC,CASSPAGGGYEQYF
NA,TRBJ2-7,TRBV19,TRBD1,TGTGCCAGTAGCCAGACAGGGGCTGAGCAGTACTTC,CASSQTGAEQYF
NA,TRBJ2-5,TRBV18,NA,TGTGCCAGCTCACCACTCAATGGGGAGACCCAGTACTTC,CASSPLNGETQYF
NA,TRBJ2-5,TRBV5-1,TRBD1,TGCGCCAGCAGCTTGGGAGACAGGGGGGGAGAGACCCAGTACTTC,CASSLGDRGGETQYF
NA,TRBJ2-7,TRBV5-6,TRBD1,TGTGCCAGCAGCTTGGGTCCCCCGACAGGGGCCAGTTCCTACGAGCAGTACTTC,CASSLGPPTGASSYEQYF
NA,TRBJ2-2,TRBV4-3,TRBD1,TGCGCCAGCAGGATGACAGGGGAAGGGACCGGGGAGCTGTTTTTT,CASRMTGEGTGELFF
NA,TRBJ2-2,TRBV27,NA,TGTGCCAGCAGTTTATCTCTTCCTGGGTCAAACTGGGCTGGGGAGCTGTTTTTT,CASSLSLPGSNWAGELFF
NA,TRBJ2-6,TRBV6-1,NA,TGTGCCAGCGGGGCGGCTGGGGCCAACGTCCTGACTTTC,CASGAAGANVLTF
NA,TRBJ2-5,TRBV9,NA,TGTGCCAGCAGCGTAAGGAGGGGGGAGACCCAGTACTTC,CASSVRRGETQYF
NA,TRBJ1-4,TRBV27,NA,TGTGCCAGCAGTTTAGGGCAGCCTGCAACTAATGAAAAACTGTTTTTT,CASSLGQPATNEKLFF
NA,TRBJ2-7,TRBV19,NA,TGTGCCAGTAGTCTGATCTCCGGGACTGGCACCTACGAGCAGTACTTC,CASSLISGTGTYEQYF
NA,TRBJ2-5,TRBV27,TRBD2,TGTGCCAGCAGTTTAGGCCCAGCGGGAGGGGAGACCCAGTACTTC,CASSLGPAGGETQYF
NA,TRBJ2-1,TRBV29-1,TRBD2,TGCAGCGTTGAATGGATTAGCGGGAGGTTCAATGAGCAGTTCTTC,CSVEWISGRFNEQFF
NA,TRBJ1-2,TRBV7-9,NA,TGTGCCAGCAGCTTAGTAAATGAGGCACGGTCATTC,CASSLVNEARSF
NA,TRBJ1-1,TRBV7-2,NA,TGTGCCAGCAGCCTAGCTGGGGGTCCGAACACTGAAGCTTTCTTT,CASSLAGGPNTEAFF
NA,TRBJ2-1,TRBV6-5,TRBD2,TGTGCCAGCACCTCGGGACTAGCGGGGGGGAATGAGCAGTTCTTC,CASTSGLAGGNEQFF
NA,TRBJ1-1,TRBV6-1,TRBD1,TGTGCCAGCAGCACAGGGGTGAACACTGAAGCTTTCTTT,CASSTGVNTEAFF
NA,TRBJ2-1,TRBV4-2,NA,TGTGCCAGCAGCCCTTACGTGGAGTACAATGAGCAGTTCTTC,CASSPYVEYNEQFF
NA,TRBJ1-2,TRBV9,TRBD1,TGTGCCAGCAGCGTAGAAGTGACAGGGCTGTATGGCTACACCTTC,CASSVEVTGLYGYTF
NA,TRBJ2-1,TRBV19,NA,TGTGCCAGTAGTTTTGGTACTTACAATGAGCAGTTCTTC,CASSFGTYNEQFF
NA,TRBJ2-7,TRBV5-1,TRBD2,TGCGCCAGCAGCTTGACTAGCGGGAGCTACGAGCAGTACTTC,CASSLTSGSYEQYF
NA,TRBJ2-3,TRBV7-9,NA,TGTGCCAGCAGCTCACTTGGACGGGCTGGGGAAGATACGCAGTATTTT,CASSSLGRAGEDTQYF